The next 17 T cell receptor beta chains were all read from a single sample in a study of cytomegalovirus exposure and HLA in healthy donors. A multiplex PCR was run with 60 Vbeta primers and 13 Jbeta primers. TCRdb's table, derived via immunoSEQ multiplex PCR, lists solely in-frame clones and lacks some. Of roughly 160,000 clones listed, under 80% are singletons. Sequencing was done on a sample of PBMCs. These receptors were taken from a man aged 35-49 years in good health and CMV-seronegative.

J is TRBJ2-7 and V is TRBV6-5, with 9 bases matching TRBD1. CDR3 length: 14 residues. In germline, CDR1 is MNHEY, CDR2 SVGAGI. V shed 2 bases and J 6 bases; nucleotides not matched to a gene: 5. CDR3 loop: CASSYLGQGTEQYF. For the CDR3, the DNA is TGTGCCAGCAGTTACCTGGGACAGGGAACCGAGCAGTACTTC.

This clone appeared a few times. The chain's CDR3 is CASRGDSGGYTF. In DNA, the CDR3 is TGCGCCAGCAGGGGAGACAGCGGGGGCTACACCTTC. This rearrangement joins TRBV5-1 to TRBJ1-2; tentative D call: TRBD1 (5 bases). Trimming shortened V by 5 bases and J by 8 bases, and 13 bases separated the two germline ends. Germline loops: CDR1 SGHRS, CDR2 YFSETQ. The CDR3 runs to 12 residues. The full variable domain, with the rest looked up from reference TRBV5-1 and TRBJ1-2, is KAGVTQTPRYLIKTRGQQVTLSCSPISGHRSVSWYQQTPGQGLQFLFEYFSETQRNKGNFPGRFSGRQFSNSRSEMNVSTLELGDSALYLCASRGDSGGYTFGSGTRLTVV.

J is TRBJ1-2 and V is TRBV19; 9 bases agree with TRBD1. This CDR3 contains 15 residues. In germline, CDR1 is LNHDA, CDR2 SQIVND (reference sequence). V lost 5 bases and J lost 5; bases outside the gene matches: 9. The CDR3 spells CASSARTGEGYGYTF. CDR3 nucleotides: TGTGCCAGTAGTGCCCGGACAGGGGAGGGATATGGCTACACCTTC.

This chain connects TRBV7-3 to TRBJ2-3, with 8 nucleotides matching TRBD2. CDR3 length: 13 amino acids. Germline assignment: CDR1 SGHTA and CDR2 FQGTGA. Germline trimming cut 10 bases from V and 2 bases from J; bases unmatched to any gene: 5. The CDR3 loop reads CATSAGDTDTQYF. In nucleotides, the CDR3 is TGTGCCACCTCAGCGGGGGACACAGATACGCAGTATTTT.

This sequence joins TRBV5-6 and TRBJ1-1; 7 bases agree with TRBD1. The CDR3 runs to 13 residues. V dropped 0 bases and J dropped 12; count of bases not matched to a gene: 8. Germline loops: CDR1 SGHDT, CDR2 YYEEEE. DNA of the CDR3: TGTGCCAGCAGCTTGGACAGGGGCGCGTCAACTTTCTTT. This translates into CASSLDRGASTFF.

This sequence joins TRBV7-3 and TRBJ2-5; TRBD2 matches at 7 bases. Germline CDR1 and CDR2: SGHTA and FQGTGA. The CDR3 loop spans 13 amino acids. V trimming: 3 bases; J trimming: 5 bases; junction bases outside the gene matches: 3. CDR3 in amino acids: CASSFREGETQYF. For the CDR3, the DNA is TGTGCCAGCAGCTTTAGGGAGGGGGAGACCCAGTACTTC.

The chain has TRBV27 and TRBJ1-1, with 11 positions matching TRBD1. The CDR3 consists of 13 residues. J lost 7 bases, V lost 8 bases, and 6 bases had no gene match. CDR1 and CDR2 from the germline V gene are MNHEY and SMNVEV (reference sequence). The CDR3 bases are TGTGCCAGCCGAAGGACAGGGGGCGATGAAGCTTTCTTT. Protein sequence: CASRRTGGDEAFF.

J is TRBJ1-2 and V is TRBV5-1, with unresolved D. There are 15 residues in the CDR3. Germline-derived CDR1 and CDR2 are SGHRS and YFSETQ. The ends were cut back, 5 bases at V and 1 base at J, with 15 bases in the middle. CDR3 bases: TGCGCCAGCAGGTTCTTGGTGGGCAGTAACTATGGCTACACCTTC. This translates into CASRFLVGSNYGYTF.

The V and J genes are TRBV7-9 and TRBJ2-7; weak D call: TRBD1 (5 bases). The CDR3 totals 15 residues. Trimming left V 0 bases short and J 5 bases short, with 14 bases between. Germline-derived CDR1 and CDR2 are SEHNR and FQNEAQ (reference sequence). CDR3 sequence (DNA): TGTGCCAGCAGCTTAGCGTCAGGGAAAACCCACGAGCAGTACTTC. Its translation is CASSLASGKTHEQYF. Supplemented by reference TRBV7-9 and TRBJ2-7, the full variable domain reads DTGVSQNPRHKITKRGQNVTFRCDPISEHNRLYWYRQTLGQGPEFLTYFQNEAQLEKSRLLSDRFSAERPKGSFSTLEIQRTEQGDSAMYLCASSLASGKTHEQYFGPGTRLTVT.

The chain has TRBV6-1 and TRBJ2-3; 8 bases map to TRBD2. CDR1 is MNHNS and CDR2 is SASEGT in the germline V gene. J lost 0 bases, V lost 0 bases, and 2 bases had no gene match. CDR3 length: 16 residues. The CDR3 protein is CASSEAVAGSTDTQYF. As DNA, the CDR3 is TGTGCCAGCAGTGAAGCAGTAGCGGGGAGCACAGATACGCAGTATTTT.

The chain couples TRBV5-4 to TRBJ2-7, with TRBD2 as a possible D gene (5 bases). The germline V gene encodes CDR1 SGHNT and CDR2 YYREEE (reference sequence). The CDR3 runs to 13 residues. V shed 4 bases and J shed 2 bases, with 10 bases lying between them. Here the CDR3 DNA reads TGTGCCAGCAGCCCCCCGGGGACCTACGAGCAGTACTTC. Translating it yields CASSPPGTYEQYF. The entire variable domain, with the rest obtained from reference TRBV5-4 and TRBJ2-7, is as follows: ETGVTQSPTHLIKTRGQQVTLRCSSQSGHNTVSWYQQALGQGPQFIFQYYREEENGRGNFPPRFSGLQFPNYSSELNVNALELDDSALYLCASSPPGTYEQYFGPGTRLTVT.

The sample holds a few counts of this clone. The chain is built from TRBV2 and TRBJ2-1, with 8 bases matching TRBD1. After removal of 6 bases from V and 4 bases from J, the junction contained 8 bases not matched to a gene. The CDR3 is 15 residues long. Germline V CDR1 and CDR2: SNHLY, FYNNEI. The CDR3 nucleotides read TGTGCCAGCAGGACGGGACAGGACTATTACAATGAGCAGTTCTTC. Amino acid sequence: CASRTGQDYYNEQFF. Using reference TRBV2 and TRBJ2-1 for the parts outside the CDR3, the full variable domain is EPEVTQTPSHQVTQMGQEVILRCVPISNHLYFYWYRQILGQKVEFLVSFYNNEISEKSEIFDDQFSVERPDGSNFTLKIRSTKLEDSAMYFCASRTGQDYYNEQFFGPGTRLTVL.

V and J are TRBV2 and TRBJ2-7, with TRBD2 as a possible D gene (5 bases). Trimming pared 10 bases from V and 7 bases from J, leaving 11 bases between. This CDR3 is 10 amino acids long. The germline V gene encodes CDR1 SNHLY and CDR2 FYNNEI. The DNA of the CDR3 is TGTGCCACGCTCTCGGGGGAGCAGTACTTC. This encodes CATLSGEQYF.

The V call is TRBV10-3, the J call TRBJ2-2; 7 positions match TRBD1. Germline assignment: CDR1 ENHRY and CDR2 SYGVKD. The CDR3 sequence is 14 residues long. The trim removed 8 bases at V and 1 base at J, leaving 4 bases unmatched. The CDR3 region is CAIWAGGNTGELFF. CDR3 sequence (DNA): TGTGCCATCTGGGCAGGGGGGAACACCGGGGAGCTGTTTTTT.

CDR3 DNA sequence: TGTGCCTGGAGTCCCCCGACAGGGGACCCTACCGAAGCTTTCTTT. This gives the protein CAWSPPTGDPTEAFF. This rearrangement joins TRBV30 to TRBJ1-1; 8 bases match TRBD1. V trimming: 2 bases; J trimming: 8 bases; junction bases outside the gene matches: 13. The length of the CDR3 is 15 residues. Germline V gene data show CDR1 as GTSNPN and CDR2 as SVGIG (reference sequence).

V gene TRBV7-2 combines with J gene TRBJ2-2, with TRBD2 as a possible D gene (5 bases). The CDR3 has 16 residues. V was shortened by 5 bases and J by 3 bases, with 16 bases between the two germline ends. CDR1 SGHTA and CDR2 FQGNSA come from the germline V gene. The CDR3 region has the DNA TGTGCCAGCAGCCGAAGCGGTCTGGCGTACACCGGGGAGCTGTTTTTT. Translating gives CASSRSGLAYTGELFF.

The gene calls are TRBV10-3 and TRBJ2-7, with D tentatively TRBD1 (5 bases). Between the trimmed V and J ends, which lost 0 bases and 4 bases, there was a span of 10 bases. The CDR3 is 14 amino acids. Germline values: CDR1 ENHRY, CDR2 SYGVKD. CDR3 DNA: TGTGCCATCAGTGAGTCTGACAGTCATTACGAGCAGTACTTC. Residues: CAISESDSHYEQYF.